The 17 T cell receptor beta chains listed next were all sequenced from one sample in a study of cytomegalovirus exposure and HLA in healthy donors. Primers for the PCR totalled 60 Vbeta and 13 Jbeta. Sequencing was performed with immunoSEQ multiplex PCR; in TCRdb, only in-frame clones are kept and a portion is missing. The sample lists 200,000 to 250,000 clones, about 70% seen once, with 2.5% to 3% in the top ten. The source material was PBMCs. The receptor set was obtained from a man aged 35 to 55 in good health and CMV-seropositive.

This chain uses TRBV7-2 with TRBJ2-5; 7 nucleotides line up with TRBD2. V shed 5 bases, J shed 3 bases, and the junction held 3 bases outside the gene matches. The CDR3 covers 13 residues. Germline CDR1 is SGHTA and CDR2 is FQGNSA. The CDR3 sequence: CASSRLAEETQYF. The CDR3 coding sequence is TGTGCCAGCAGCCGGCTAGCGGAAGAGACCCAGTACTTC. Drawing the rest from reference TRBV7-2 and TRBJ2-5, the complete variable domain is GAGVSQSPSNKVTEKGKDVELRCDPISGHTALYWYRQSLGQGLEFLIYFQGNSAPDKSGLPSDRFSAERTGGSVSTLTIQRTQQEDSAVYLCASSRLAEETQYFGPGTRLLVL.

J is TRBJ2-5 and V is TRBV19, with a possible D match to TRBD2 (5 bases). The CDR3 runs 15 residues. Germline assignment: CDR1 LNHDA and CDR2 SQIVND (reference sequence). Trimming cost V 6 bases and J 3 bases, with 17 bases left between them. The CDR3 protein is CASSSGGDTEETQYF. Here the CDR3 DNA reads TGTGCCAGTAGCTCAGGAGGCGACACAGAAGAGACCCAGTACTTC.

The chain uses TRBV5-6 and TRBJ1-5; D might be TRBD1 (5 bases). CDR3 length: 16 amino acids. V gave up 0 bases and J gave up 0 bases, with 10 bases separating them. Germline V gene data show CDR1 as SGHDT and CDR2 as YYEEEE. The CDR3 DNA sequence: TGTGCCAGCAGCTTGGGCGGGGGGTATAGCAATCAGCCCCAGCATTTT. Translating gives CASSLGGGYSNQPQHF.

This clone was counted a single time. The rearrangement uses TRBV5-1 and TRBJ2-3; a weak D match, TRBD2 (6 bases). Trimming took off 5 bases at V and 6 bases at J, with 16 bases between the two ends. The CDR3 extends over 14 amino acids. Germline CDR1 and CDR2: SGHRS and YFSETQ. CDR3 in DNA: TGCGCCAGCAGAAGTTGGCTAGCGACCGATACGCAGTATTTT. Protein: CASRSWLATDTQYF.

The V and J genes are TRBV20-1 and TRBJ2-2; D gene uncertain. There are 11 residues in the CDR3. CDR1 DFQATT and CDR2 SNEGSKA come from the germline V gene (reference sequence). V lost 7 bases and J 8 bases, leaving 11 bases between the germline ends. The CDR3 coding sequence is TGCAGTGTCTCCGGGTCTGGGGAGCTGTTTTTT. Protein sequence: CSVSGSGELFF.

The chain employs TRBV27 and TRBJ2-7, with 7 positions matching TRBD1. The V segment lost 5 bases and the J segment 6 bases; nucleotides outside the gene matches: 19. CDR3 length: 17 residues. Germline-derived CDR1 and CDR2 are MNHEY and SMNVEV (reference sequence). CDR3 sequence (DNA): TGTGCCAGCAGTCGGACAGGTTCTCTAAAAACACCGGGCGAGCAGTACTTC. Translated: CASSRTGSLKTPGEQYF.

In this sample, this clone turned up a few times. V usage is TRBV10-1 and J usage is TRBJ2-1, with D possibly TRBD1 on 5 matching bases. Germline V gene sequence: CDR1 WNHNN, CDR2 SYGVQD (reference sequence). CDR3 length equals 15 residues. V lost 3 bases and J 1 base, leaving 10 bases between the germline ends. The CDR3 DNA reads TGCGCCAGCAGTGATGGGGCTGGGTCCTACAATGAGCAGTTCTTC. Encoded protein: CASSDGAGSYNEQFF.

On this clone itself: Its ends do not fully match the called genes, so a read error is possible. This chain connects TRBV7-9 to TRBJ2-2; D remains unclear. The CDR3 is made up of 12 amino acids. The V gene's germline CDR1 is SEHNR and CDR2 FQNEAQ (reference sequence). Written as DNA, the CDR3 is TGTTCCAGCAGCCCCAGTTTAGGGGAGCTGTTTTTT. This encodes CSSSPSLGELFF. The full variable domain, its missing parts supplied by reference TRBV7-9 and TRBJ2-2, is DTGVSQNPRHKITKRGQNVTFRCDPISEHNRLYWYRQTLGQGPEFLTYFQNEAQLEKSRLLSDRFSAERPKGSFSTLEIQRTEQGDSAMYLCSSSPSLGELFFGEGSRLTVL.

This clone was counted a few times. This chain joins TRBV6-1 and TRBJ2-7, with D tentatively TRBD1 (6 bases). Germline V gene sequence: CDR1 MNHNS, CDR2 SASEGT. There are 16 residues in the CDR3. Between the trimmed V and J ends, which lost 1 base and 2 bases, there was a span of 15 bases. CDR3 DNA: TGTGCCAGCAGTGAAGGTCCCTACAGGGCTGCCTACGAGCAGTACTTC. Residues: CASSEGPYRAAYEQYF.

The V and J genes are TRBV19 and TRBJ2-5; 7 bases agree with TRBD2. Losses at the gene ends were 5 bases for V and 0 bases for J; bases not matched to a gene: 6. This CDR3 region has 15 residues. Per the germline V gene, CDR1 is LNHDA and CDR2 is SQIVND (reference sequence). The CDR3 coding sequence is TGTGCCAGTAGTCGGACTAGTGCAAACCAAGAGACCCAGTACTTC. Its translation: CASSRTSANQETQYF.

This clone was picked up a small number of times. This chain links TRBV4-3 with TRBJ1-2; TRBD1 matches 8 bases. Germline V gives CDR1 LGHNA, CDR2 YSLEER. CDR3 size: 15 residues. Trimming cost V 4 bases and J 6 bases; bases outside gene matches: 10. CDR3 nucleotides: TGCGCCAGCAGCCTGGCCACAGGGGGAGGAGATGGCTACACCTTC. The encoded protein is CASSLATGGGDGYTF.

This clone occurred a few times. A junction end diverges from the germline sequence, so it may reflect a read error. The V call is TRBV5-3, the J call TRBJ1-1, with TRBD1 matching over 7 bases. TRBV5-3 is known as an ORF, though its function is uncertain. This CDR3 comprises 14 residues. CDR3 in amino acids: CASSLGQAGTEAFF. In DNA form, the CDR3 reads TGTGCCAGCAGCTTAGGACAGGCGGGGACTGAAGCTTTCTTT.

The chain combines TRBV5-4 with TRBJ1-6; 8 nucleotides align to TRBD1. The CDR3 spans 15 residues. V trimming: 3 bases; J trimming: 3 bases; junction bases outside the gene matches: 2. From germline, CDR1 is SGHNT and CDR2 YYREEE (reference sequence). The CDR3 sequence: CASSSGQGYNSPLHF. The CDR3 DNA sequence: TGTGCCAGCAGCTCCGGACAGGGCTATAATTCACCCCTCCACTTT.

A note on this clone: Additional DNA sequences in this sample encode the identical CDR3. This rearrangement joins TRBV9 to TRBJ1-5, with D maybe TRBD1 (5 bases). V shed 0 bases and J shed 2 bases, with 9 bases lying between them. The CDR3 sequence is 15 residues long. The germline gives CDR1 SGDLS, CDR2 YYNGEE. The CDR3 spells CASSVGGGGNQPQHF. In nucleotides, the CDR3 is TGTGCCAGCAGCGTAGGTGGGGGGGGCAATCAGCCCCAGCATTTT.

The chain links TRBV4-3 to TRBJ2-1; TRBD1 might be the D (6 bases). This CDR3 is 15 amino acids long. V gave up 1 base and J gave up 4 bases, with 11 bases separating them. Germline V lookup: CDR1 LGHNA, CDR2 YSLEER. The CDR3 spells CASSQGRQGYNEQFF. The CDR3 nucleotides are TGCGCCAGCAGCCAAGGTCGGCAGGGGTACAATGAGCAGTTCTTC.

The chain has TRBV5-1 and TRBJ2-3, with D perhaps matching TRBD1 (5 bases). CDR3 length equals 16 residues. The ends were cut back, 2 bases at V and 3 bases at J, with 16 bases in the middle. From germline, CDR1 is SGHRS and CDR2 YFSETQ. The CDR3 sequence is CASSLIGADYTDTQYF. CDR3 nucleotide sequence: TGCGCCAGCAGCTTAATTGGGGCGGATTATACAGATACGCAGTATTTT.

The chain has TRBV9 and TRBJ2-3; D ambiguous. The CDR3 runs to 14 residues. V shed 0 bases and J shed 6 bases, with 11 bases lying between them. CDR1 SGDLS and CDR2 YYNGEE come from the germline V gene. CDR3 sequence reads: CASSVAVASDTQYF. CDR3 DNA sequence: TGTGCCAGCAGCGTAGCCGTAGCCTCCGATACGCAGTATTTT.